The 24 T cell receptor beta chains below come from one sample, sequenced in a study of Graves' ophthalmopathy and Graves' hyperthyroidism. The TCR beta CDR3 regions underwent amplification from RNA transcripts. HTBI primers served in a first-round RT-PCR, which a second-round multiplex PCR followed. TCRdb processed the multiplex PCR reads anew with MiXCR; each CDR3 protein has one entry. This sample has roughly 380,000 distinct CDR3 sequences, with 15% to 19% found just once. The sample taken for sequencing was peripheral blood. The source is a woman aged 18-29 years with stable Graves' hyperthyroidism.

This clonotype appeared many times. Germline is not matched at one junction end, which may reflect a read error. The V call is TRBV12-3 or TRBV12-4, the J call TRBJ2-4, with D unresolved. This CDR3 region has 14 residues. The CDR3 reads CASTGAAAKNIKYF. DNA of the CDR3: TGTGCCAGCACAGGAGCCGCGGCCAAAAACATTAAGTACTTC.

This clonotype was observed many times. This sequence joins TRBV11-1 and TRBJ1-1; TRBD1 might be the D (5 bases). Trimming took off 1 base at V and 0 bases at J, with 12 bases between the two ends. CDR3 length: 16 residues. Germline-derived CDR1 and CDR2 are SGHAT and FQDESV (reference sequence). The CDR3 nucleotides are TGTGCCAGCAGCTTAGGGGGCACCGGACTGAACACTGAAGCTTTCTTT. As protein: CASSLGGTGLNTEAFF. Combining the CDR3 with reference TRBV11-1 and TRBJ1-1 gives the whole variable domain EAEVAQSPRYKITEKSQAVAFWCDPISGHATLYWYRQILGQGPELLVQFQDESVVDDSQLPKDRFSAERLKGVDSTLKIQPAELGDSAMYLCASSLGGTGLNTEAFFGQGTRLTVV.

The table lists this clonotype with many counts. CDR3 nucleotide sequence: TGTGCCAGCAGCTTCGACAGGGGTCAGCCCCAGCATTTT. This sequence encodes CASSFDRGQPQHF. The chain has TRBV7-6 and TRBJ1-5, with 8 bases fitting TRBD1. This CDR3 region has 13 residues. Germline V gene sequence: CDR1 SGHVS, CDR2 FNYEAQ. The trim removed 3 bases at V and 6 bases at J, leaving 1 base unmatched.

Many counts were recorded for this clonotype. The chain couples TRBV6-1 to TRBJ2-5; no definite D call. Germline CDR1 MNHNS, CDR2 SASEGT. Trimming took off 2 bases at V and 0 bases at J, with 7 bases between the two ends. The CDR3 runs 14 residues. The CDR3 DNA is TGTGCCAGCAGTGAAATCGGTAACCAAGAGACCCAGTACTTC. It codes for CASSEIGNQETQYF.

The gene calls are TRBV11-1 and TRBJ2-2; TRBD2 aligns across 14 bases. Germline V gives CDR1 SGHAT, CDR2 FQDESV (reference sequence). After removal of 3 bases from V and 6 bases from J, the junction contained 12 bases not matched to a gene. The CDR3 runs to 19 residues. The CDR3 is CASSLTETSGGATAGELFF. CDR3 nucleotide sequence: TGTGCCAGCAGCTTGACGGAGACTAGCGGGGGGGCCACGGCCGGGGAGCTGTTTTTT. Full variable domain (outside the CDR3, taken from reference TRBV11-1 and TRBJ2-2): EAEVAQSPRYKITEKSQAVAFWCDPISGHATLYWYRQILGQGPELLVQFQDESVVDDSQLPKDRFSAERLKGVDSTLKIQPAELGDSAMYLCASSLTETSGGATAGELFFGEGSRLTVL.

This clonotype was counted at least ten times. The gene calls are TRBV10-3 and TRBJ1-5, with TRBD1 matching 8 bases. In germline, CDR1 is ENHRY, CDR2 SYGVKD. The CDR3 is 16 residues long. V lost 2 bases and J lost 3; bases outside the gene matches: 6. The CDR3: CAISEGTGGINQPQHF. CDR3 nucleotides: TGTGCCATCAGTGAGGGGACAGGTGGGATCAATCAGCCCCAGCATTTT.

This clonotype has a count of ten or more. The genes are TRBV19 and TRBJ2-7, with 7 bases matching TRBD2. The trim removed 6 bases at V and 3 bases at J, leaving 8 bases unmatched. CDR3 length equals 14 residues. Germline CDR1 reads LNHDA; CDR2 reads SQIVND (reference sequence). The DNA for the CDR3 is TGTGCCAGTAGCTCGACGGGGAGGGACTACGAGCAGTACTTC. Translating gives CASSSTGRDYEQYF.

This clonotype has a count of ten or more. The rearrangement links TRBV12-3 or TRBV12-4 to TRBJ1-3; D call uncertain. The V end was cut by 3 bases, the J end by 2 bases, with 5 bases between. The CDR3 consists of 13 residues. Here the CDR3 DNA reads TGTGCCAGCAGTTTTGCGGCTGGAAACACCATATATTTT. Encoded protein: CASSFAAGNTIYF.

This clonotype has more than one count but fewer than ten. This chain uses TRBV3-1 with TRBJ2-7; D might be TRBD2 (7 bases). Germline V gene data show CDR1 as LGHDT and CDR2 as YNNKEL (reference sequence). This CDR3 has 15 amino acids. Between the trimmed V and J ends, which lost 1 base and 7 bases, there was a span of 17 bases. In DNA, the CDR3 is TGTGCCAGCAGCCAAGGACCTGGGGGGGCCGTTGAGCAGTACTTC. It yields the protein CASSQGPGGAVEQYF.

For this clonotype: The junction and the germline gene differ at one end; a read error may be behind it. This rearrangement joins TRBV6-5 to TRBJ1-1, with D possibly being TRBD1 (5 bases). CDR3 length equals 13 residues. CDR1 is MNHEY and CDR2 is SVGAGI in the germline V gene. CDR3 loop: CASSYFQGSETFF. The CDR3 DNA reads TGTGCCAGCAGTTACTTTCAGGGCTCTGAAACTTTCTTT.

This rearrangement joins TRBV2 to TRBJ2-7, with TRBD1 matching 7 bases. The length of the CDR3 is 12 residues. Germline V CDR1 and CDR2: SNHLY, FYNNEI. The V and J ends lost 10 bases and 1 base, in that order; junction bases with no gene match: 4. The CDR3 loop reads CATMDRSYEQYF. The CDR3 DNA reads as TGTGCCACAATGGACAGGTCCTACGAGCAGTACTTC.

This clonotype was found many times. The rearrangement joins TRBV5-1 to TRBJ1-1, with a weak D call TRBD1 (5 bases). Germline loops: CDR1 SGHRS, CDR2 YFSETQ. V was clipped by 3 bases and J by 0 bases, with 12 bases between them. The CDR3 has 15 residues. CDR3 DNA: TGCGCCAGCAGCTACGCCGGGGCGCTGAACACTGAAGCTTTCTTT. Encoded protein: CASSYAGALNTEAFF.

The sample holds many counts of this clonotype. The chain uses TRBV10-3 and TRBJ1-2, with 7 bases aligning to TRBD1. V lost 5 bases to trimming and J lost 2 bases; unmatched junction nucleotides: 2. CDR1 is ENHRY and CDR2 is SYGVKD in the germline V gene. The CDR3 has 13 residues. This CDR3 reads CAISQQGNYGYTF. In DNA form, the CDR3 reads TGTGCCATCAGTCAACAGGGGAACTATGGCTACACCTTC.

The rearrangement links TRBV6-5 to TRBJ2-7; D is unresolved. This CDR3 is built from 13 residues. Germline CDR1 is MNHEY and CDR2 is SVGAGI. The V gene lost 1 base and the J gene lost 6 bases, with 10 bases spanning the gap. The CDR3 protein is CASSYLRRGEQYF. In DNA form, the CDR3 reads TGTGCCAGCAGTTACTTGCGTCGTGGCGAGCAGTACTTC.

The V call is TRBV11-2, the J call TRBJ2-7; D may be TRBD1 (6 bases). Germline V gene lookup returns CDR1 SGHAT and CDR2 FQNNGV. V was pared by 5 bases and J by 2 bases, with 19 bases between. There are 16 residues in the CDR3. The CDR3 nucleotides read TGTGCCAGCAGCCCTTATGGTCCAGGGGCCCCCTACGAGCAGTACTTC. Residues: CASSPYGPGAPYEQYF.

This clonotype was counted many times. V and J are TRBV6-4 and TRBJ1-1; TRBD1 aligns across 7 bases. V lost 6 bases and J lost 4; bases outside the gene matches: 20. The germline V gene has CDR1 MRHNA and CDR2 SNTAGT. CDR3 length: 18 residues. The CDR3 reads CASSPPIRGRIGSTEAFF. Written as DNA, the CDR3 is TGTGCCAGCAGCCCCCCGATTAGGGGGCGTATAGGCTCCACTGAAGCTTTCTTT.

In this sample, this clonotype turned up many times. The rearrangement links TRBV5-6 to TRBJ1-1; 7 positions agree with TRBD1. V trimming: 3 bases; J trimming: 8 bases; junction bases outside the gene matches: 7. Germline V gene lookup returns CDR1 SGHDT and CDR2 YYEEEE. This CDR3 spans 13 amino acids. CDR3 loop: CASSYHRDREAFF. The DNA for the CDR3 is TGTGCCAGCAGCTACCACCGGGACAGAGAAGCTTTCTTT.

This clonotype has at least ten counts. V is TRBV19 and J is TRBJ2-7, with no clear D. The CDR3 runs to 15 residues. The V and J ends lost 5 bases and 1 base respectively, with 15 bases between them. From germline, CDR1 is LNHDA and CDR2 SQIVND (reference sequence). CDR3 sequence (DNA): TGTGCCAGTAGTGGTAATACAGTGGGGTCCTACGAGCAGTACTTC. Its translation: CASSGNTVGSYEQYF. The variable domain in full, with the rest retrieved from reference TRBV19 and TRBJ2-7, is DGGITQSPKYLFRKEGQNVTLSCEQNLNHDAMYWYRQDPGQGLRLIYYSQIVNDFQKGDIAEGYSVSREKKESFPLTVTSAQKNPTAFYLCASSGNTVGSYEQYFGPGTRLTVT.

This clonotype was seen at least ten times. The rearrangement uses TRBV6-2 or TRBV6-3 and TRBJ1-1; D unresolved. Germline V gives CDR1 MNHEY, CDR2 SVGEGT. CDR3 size: 11 residues. V was cut by 9 bases and J by 10 bases, with 15 bases left in between. CDR3 sequence reads: CASFNGHGAFF. The CDR3 coding sequence is TGTGCCAGTTTTAACGGGCACGGAGCTTTCTTT.

This clonotype was detected many times. The chain links TRBV19 to TRBJ1-5; D may be TRBD1 (5 bases). This CDR3 spans 16 amino acids. From germline, CDR1 is LNHDA and CDR2 SQIVND (reference sequence). V lost 7 bases to trimming and J lost 4 bases, with 20 bases between them. The CDR3 spells CASTPWGDGGNQPQHF. DNA for the CDR3: TGTGCCAGTACCCCCTGGGGGGATGGCGGTAATCAGCCCCAGCATTTT.

This clonotype was observed at least ten times. This sequence joins TRBV9 and TRBJ1-2, with D unresolved. The germline gives CDR1 SGDLS, CDR2 YYNGEE. Trimming removed 4 bases from V and 2 bases from J, with 12 bases in between. The CDR3 runs 14 residues. In nucleotides, the CDR3 is TGTGCCAGCAGCCCGACGACACTAAACTATGGCTACACCTTC. Its translation: CASSPTTLNYGYTF. Full variable domain (outside the CDR3, taken from reference TRBV9 and TRBJ1-2): DSGVTQTPKHLITATGQRVTLRCSPRSGDLSVYWYQQSLDQGLQFLIQYYNGEERAKGNILERFSAQQFPDLHSELNLSSLELGDSALYFCASSPTTLNYGYTFGSGTRLTVV.

This chain joins TRBV9 and TRBJ1-3; no firm D call. CDR3 size: 13 residues. With 6 bases removed from V and 2 bases from J, the gap between germline ends came to 9 bases. CDR1 and CDR2 from the germline V gene are SGDLS and YYNGEE. CDR3 protein: CASIGPPGNTIYF. The CDR3 nucleotides are TGTGCCAGCATAGGTCCACCTGGAAACACCATATATTTT.

This clonotype has at least ten counts. The chain is built from TRBV6-5 and TRBJ2-7; D unclear. The CDR3 covers 12 residues. The germline V gene has CDR1 MNHEY and CDR2 SVGAGI. V was shortened by 8 bases and J by 2 bases, with 10 bases between the two germline ends. The CDR3 protein is CASYKGTYEQYF. CDR3 DNA: TGTGCCAGCTACAAGGGCACCTACGAGCAGTACTTC.

Ten or more counts support this clonotype. The chain couples TRBV11-2 to TRBJ2-5; D gene unclear. CDR1 and CDR2 (germline): SGHAT, FQNNGV. V was pared by 3 bases and J by 4 bases, with 6 bases between. This CDR3 contains 12 residues. CDR3 sequence: CASSFFGETQYF. The CDR3 coding sequence is TGTGCCAGCAGCTTCTTCGGAGAGACCCAGTACTTC.